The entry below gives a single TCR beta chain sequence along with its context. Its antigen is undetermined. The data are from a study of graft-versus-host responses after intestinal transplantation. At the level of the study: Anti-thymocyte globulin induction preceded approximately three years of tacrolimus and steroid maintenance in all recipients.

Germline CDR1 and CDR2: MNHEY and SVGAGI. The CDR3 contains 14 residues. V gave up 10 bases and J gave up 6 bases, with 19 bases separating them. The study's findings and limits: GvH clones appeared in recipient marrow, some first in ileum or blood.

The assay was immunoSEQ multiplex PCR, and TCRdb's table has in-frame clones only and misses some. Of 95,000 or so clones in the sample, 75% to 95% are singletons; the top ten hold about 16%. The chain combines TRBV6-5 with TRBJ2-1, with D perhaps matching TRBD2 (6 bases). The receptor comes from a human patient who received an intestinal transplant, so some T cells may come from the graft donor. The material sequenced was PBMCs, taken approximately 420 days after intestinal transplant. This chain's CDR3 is CATEGRQGSNEQFF. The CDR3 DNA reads TGTGCCACCGAGGGGAGGCAGGGAAGCAATGAGCAGTTCTTC.